Given below is one T cell receptor (beta chain) in context. The data stem from a study of T cell responses to AZD1222 COVID-19 vaccine. Across the study: Investigators merged groups given second doses at roughly 4 or roughly 12 weeks.

Clones were sequenced by immunoSEQ multiplex PCR, and TCRdb holds only the in-frame ones, with some missing. The sample includes around 140,000 clones, roughly nine tenths of them seen just once. Germline CDR1 is SGDLS and CDR2 is YYNGEE. This CDR3 contains 14 residues. Trimming took off 3 bases at V and 8 bases at J, with 17 bases between the two ends. This sequence was found in an adult in good health. The chain has TRBV9 and TRBJ1-2; D uncertain. The source material was peripheral blood, sampled on day 0 of AZD1222 vaccination. CDR3 in DNA: TGTGCCAGCAGCGCCACTGGATCCTCGTCCGGCTACACCTTC. This encodes CASSATGSSSGYTF.